A single sample is the source of the 13 T cell receptor beta chains below, sequenced in a study of cytomegalovirus exposure and HLA in healthy donors. A multiplex PCR was run with 60 Vbeta primers and 13 Jbeta primers. TCRdb's table, derived via immunoSEQ multiplex PCR, lists solely in-frame clones and lacks some. Its table records 95,000 to 150,000 clones. What was sequenced was PBMCs. All receptors derive from a man aged 18 to 30 in good health and CMV-seronegative.

The rearrangement links TRBV19 to TRBJ1-4, with 8 bases fitting TRBD1. Germline assignment: CDR1 LNHDA and CDR2 SQIVND (reference sequence). After removal of 5 bases from V and 3 bases from J, the junction contained 5 bases not matched to a gene. The CDR3 has 15 residues. Here the CDR3 DNA reads TGTGCCAGTAGTGCCCGACAGGGGTCTAATGAAAAACTGTTTTTT. Its translation is CASSARQGSNEKLFF.

The V gene is TRBV5-1, the J gene TRBJ2-2; D might be TRBD2 (5 bases). Germline V lookup: CDR1 SGHRS, CDR2 YFSETQ. This CDR3 region has 18 residues. Trimming removed 3 bases from V and 0 bases from J, with 18 bases in between. CDR3 loop: CASSYRGRDSPNTGELFF. CDR3 bases: TGCGCCAGCAGCTACCGGGGAAGAGACTCTCCGAACACCGGGGAGCTGTTTTTT. The entire variable domain, with the rest obtained from reference TRBV5-1 and TRBJ2-2, is as follows: KAGVTQTPRYLIKTRGQQVTLSCSPISGHRSVSWYQQTPGQGLQFLFEYFSETQRNKGNFPGRFSGRQFSNSRSEMNVSTLELGDSALYLCASSYRGRDSPNTGELFFGEGSRLTVL.

This chain joins TRBV25-1 and TRBJ2-2; unclear D gene. Trimming pared 6 bases from V and 0 bases from J, leaving 8 bases between. The CDR3 extends over 14 amino acids. Germline lookup yields CDR1 MGHDK and CDR2 SYGVNS. The CDR3 DNA is TGTGCCAGCAGGGTTGAGGCGAACACCGGGGAGCTGTTTTTT. Encoded protein: CASRVEANTGELFF.

The chain recombines TRBV9 with TRBJ2-3, with TRBD1 identical over 9 bases. This CDR3 comprises 15 residues. Looked up from germline, CDR1 is SGDLS and CDR2 is YYNGEE. The V gene end was trimmed by 4 bases and the J gene end by 4 bases; junction bases not matched to a gene: 7. The DNA for the CDR3 is TGTGCCAGCAGCTTCCGGACAGGGGAATCAGATACGCAGTATTTT. It translates to CASSFRTGESDTQYF.

The chain joins TRBV6-5 to TRBJ2-5; 13 bases are a match to TRBD2. The CDR3 sequence is 15 residues long. With V trimmed by 2 bases and J by 4 bases, 1 base remained unmatched. Per the germline V gene, CDR1 is MNHEY and CDR2 is SVGAGI. The CDR3 DNA reads TGTGCCAGCAGTTACACTAGCGGGGGGGCAGAGACCCAGTACTTC. Translating it yields CASSYTSGGAETQYF.

The chain has TRBV20-1 and TRBJ2-3, with D possibly being TRBD2 (6 bases). The CDR3 extends over 11 amino acids. V was clipped by 7 bases and J by 3 bases, with 8 bases between them. Germline V CDR1 and CDR2: DFQATT, SNEGSKA (reference sequence). The DNA of the CDR3 is TGCAGTGGGGGAGGTACAGATACGCAGTATTTT. Translating gives CSGGGTDTQYF.

The V gene is TRBV15, the J gene TRBJ1-4; 8 bases align to TRBD1. There are 14 residues in the CDR3. Germline V gives CDR1 LNHNV, CDR2 YYDKDF (reference sequence). V trimming: 2 bases; J trimming: 8 bases; junction bases outside the gene matches: 4. CDR3 sequence reads: CATSRRAGGEKLFF. CDR3 sequence (DNA): TGTGCCACCAGCAGACGTGCAGGGGGCGAAAAACTGTTTTTT.

The chain links TRBV7-2 to TRBJ2-5, with 13 bases that match TRBD2. J lost 6 bases, V lost 5 bases, and 3 bases had no gene match. The CDR3 loop spans 14 amino acids. From germline, CDR1 is SGHTA and CDR2 FQGNSA. The CDR3 bases are TGTGCCAGCAGCGTGGGGACTAGCGGGAAGACCCAGTACTTC. Encoded protein: CASSVGTSGKTQYF.

This chain links TRBV13 with TRBJ2-1, with D possibly being TRBD2 (6 bases). Per the germline V gene, CDR1 is PRHDT and CDR2 is FYEKMQ (reference sequence). With 7 bases removed from V and 6 bases from J, the gap between germline ends came to 16 bases. The CDR3 runs 14 residues. CDR3 residues: CASKNEGGVNEQFF. The CDR3 bases are TGTGCCAGCAAAAACGAGGGCGGGGTCAATGAGCAGTTCTTC.

This chain joins TRBV7-3 and TRBJ2-3, with 10 bases aligning to TRBD2. Losses at the gene ends were 3 bases for V and 3 bases for J; bases not matched to a gene: 6. This CDR3 spans 16 amino acids. The germline V gene has CDR1 SGHTA and CDR2 FQGTGA. The CDR3 region has the DNA TGTGCCAGCAGCTTTAGCGGGGGGATGCCGACAGATACGCAGTATTTT. It codes for CASSFSGGMPTDTQYF.

The chain is built from TRBV13 and TRBJ1-1; the D gene is possibly TRBD1 (5 bases). The CDR3 totals 13 residues. V was cut by 6 bases and J by 1 base, with 9 bases left in between. Germline-derived CDR1 and CDR2 are PRHDT and FYEKMQ (reference sequence). The CDR3 reads CASRFTGNTEAFF. As DNA, the CDR3 is TGTGCCAGCAGATTTACAGGGAACACTGAAGCTTTCTTT.

This chain joins TRBV7-9 and TRBJ2-5, with D maybe TRBD1 (6 bases). CDR3 size: 15 residues. CDR1 is SEHNR, CDR2 FQNEAQ, per germline (reference sequence). Trimming cost V 1 base and J 4 bases, with 13 bases left between them. CDR3 region: CASSLGNRAPETQYF. The CDR3 DNA is TGTGCCAGCAGCTTAGGGAACAGGGCTCCAGAGACCCAGTACTTC. The full variable domain, with the rest looked up from reference TRBV7-9 and TRBJ2-5, is DTGVSQNPRHKITKRGQNVTFRCDPISEHNRLYWYRQTLGQGPEFLTYFQNEAQLEKSRLLSDRFSAERPKGSFSTLEIQRTEQGDSAMYLCASSLGNRAPETQYFGPGTRLLVL.

The chain joins TRBV30 to TRBJ2-6; D is uncertain. CDR3 length: 14 amino acids. The germline V gene encodes CDR1 GTSNPN and CDR2 SVGIG (reference sequence). Deletions cut 3 bases from V and 0 bases from J, with 6 bases between. CDR3 sequence reads: CAWRRDSGANVLTF. The CDR3, as DNA: TGTGCCTGGAGGCGAGACTCTGGGGCCAACGTCCTGACTTTC.